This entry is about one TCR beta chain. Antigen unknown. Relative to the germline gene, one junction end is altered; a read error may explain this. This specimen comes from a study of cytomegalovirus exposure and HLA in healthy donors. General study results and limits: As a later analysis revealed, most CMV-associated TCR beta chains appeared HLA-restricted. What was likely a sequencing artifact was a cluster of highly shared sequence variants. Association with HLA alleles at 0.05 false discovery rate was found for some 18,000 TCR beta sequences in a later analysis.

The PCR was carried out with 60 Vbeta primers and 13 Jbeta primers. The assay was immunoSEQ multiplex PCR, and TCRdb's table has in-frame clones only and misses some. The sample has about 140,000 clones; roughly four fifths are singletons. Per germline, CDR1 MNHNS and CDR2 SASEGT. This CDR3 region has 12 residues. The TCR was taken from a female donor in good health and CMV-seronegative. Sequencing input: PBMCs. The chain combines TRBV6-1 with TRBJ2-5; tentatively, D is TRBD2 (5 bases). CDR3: CASSEAACFGNF. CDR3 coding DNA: TGTGCCAGCAGTGAAGCGGCCTGTTTCGGGAACTTC.